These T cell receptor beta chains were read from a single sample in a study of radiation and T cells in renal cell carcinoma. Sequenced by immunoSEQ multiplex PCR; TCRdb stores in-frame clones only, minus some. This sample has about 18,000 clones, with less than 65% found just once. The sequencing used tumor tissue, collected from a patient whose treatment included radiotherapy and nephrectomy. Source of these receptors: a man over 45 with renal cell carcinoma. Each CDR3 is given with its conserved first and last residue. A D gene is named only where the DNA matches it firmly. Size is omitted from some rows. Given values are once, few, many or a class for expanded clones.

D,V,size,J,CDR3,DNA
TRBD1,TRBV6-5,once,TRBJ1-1,CASRGQGITEAFF,TGTGCCAGCAGGGGACAGGGGATCACTGAAGCTTTCTTT
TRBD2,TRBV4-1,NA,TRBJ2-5,CASSQDSASGRAMATQYF,TGCGCCAGCAGCCAAGATTCGGCTAGCGGGAGGGCAATGGCGACCCAGTACTTC
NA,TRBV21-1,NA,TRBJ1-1,CASSNSIVSGNTEAFF,TGTGCCAGCAGCAATTCTATCGTGTCAGGAAACACTGAAGCTTTCTTT
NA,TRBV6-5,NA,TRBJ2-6,CASGLVSGANVLTF,TGTGCCAGCGGACTGGTCTCTGGGGCCAACGTCCTGACTTTC
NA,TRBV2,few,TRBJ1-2,CASSLGYYGYTF,TGTGCCAGCAGTTTAGGATACTATGGCTACACCTTC
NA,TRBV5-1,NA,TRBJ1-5,CASSEQGLNQPQHF,TGCGCCAGCAGCGAACAGGGACTTAATCAGCCCCAGCATTTT
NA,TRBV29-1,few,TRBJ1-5,CSAESGAGPQHF,TGCAGCGCCGAGTCAGGAGCGGGGCCCCAGCATTTT
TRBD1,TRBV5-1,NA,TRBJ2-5,CASSLALRGPFEETQYF,TGCGCCAGCAGCTTGGCTCTTAGGGGGCCTTTCGAAGAGACCCAGTACTTC
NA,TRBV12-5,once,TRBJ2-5,CASDPARYQETQYF,TGTGCTAGTGACCCGGCTAGATACCAAGAGACCCAGTACTTC
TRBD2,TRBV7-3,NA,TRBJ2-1,CASSSGTSRLNEQFF,TGTGCCAGCAGCTCCGGGACTAGCAGACTCAATGAGCAGTTCTTC
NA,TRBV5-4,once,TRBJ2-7,CASSSRQNGPYEQYF,TGTGCCAGCAGCTCGAGACAGAACGGCCCCTACGAGCAGTACTTC
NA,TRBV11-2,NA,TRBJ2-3,CASSLRTDTQYF,TGTGCCAGCAGCTTACGTACAGATACGCAGTATTTT
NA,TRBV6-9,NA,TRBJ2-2,CASRENTGELFF,TGTGCCAGCAGAGAAAACACCGGGGAGCTGTTTTTT
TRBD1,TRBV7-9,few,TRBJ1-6,CASSPRDRDSYNSPLHF,TGTGCCAGCAGCCCCCGGGACAGAGACTCCTATAATTCACCCCTCCACTTT
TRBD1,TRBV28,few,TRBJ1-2,CASRKQGEVYGYTF,TGTGCCAGCAGGAAACAGGGGGAGGTTTATGGCTACACCTTC
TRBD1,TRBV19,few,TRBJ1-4,CASSNRGMGEKLFF,TGTGCCAGTAGTAACAGGGGTATGGGCGAAAAACTGTTTTTT
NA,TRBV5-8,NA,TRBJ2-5,CASSRRFGETQYF,TGTGCCAGCAGCCGGCGCTTTGGAGAGACCCAGTACTTC
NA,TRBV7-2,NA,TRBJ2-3,CASSLELLSTDTQYF,TGTGCCAGCAGCTTAGAACTCCTGAGCACAGATACGCAGTATTTT
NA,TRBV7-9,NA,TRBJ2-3,CASSSTDTQYF,TGTGCCAGCAGTTCCACAGATACGCAGTATTTT
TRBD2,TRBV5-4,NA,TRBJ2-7,CASSSGTTISYEQYF,TGTGCCAGCAGCTCCGGGACTACTATCTCCTACGAGCAGTACTTC
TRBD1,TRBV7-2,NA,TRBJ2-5,CASSLYQGEETQYF,TGTGCCAGCAGCTTATACCAGGGGGAAGAGACCCAGTACTTC
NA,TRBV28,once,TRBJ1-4,CASRRHSEKLFF,TGTGCCAGCAGGCGGCATAGTGAAAAACTGTTTTTT
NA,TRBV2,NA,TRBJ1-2,CASRIYRVYGYTF,TGTGCCAGCAGGATATACAGGGTATATGGCTACACCTTC
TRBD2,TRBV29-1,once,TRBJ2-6,CSVGGTNSGANVLTF,TGCAGCGTTGGAGGGACTAACTCTGGGGCCAACGTCCTGACTTTC
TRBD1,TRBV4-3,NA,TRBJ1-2,CASSQDSMGQLYGYTF,TGCGCCAGCAGCCAAGACTCCATGGGACAGCTCTATGGCTACACCTTC
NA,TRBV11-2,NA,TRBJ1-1,CASSLVRSNEAFF,TGTGCCAGCAGCTTAGTCCGGTCAAATGAAGCTTTCTTT
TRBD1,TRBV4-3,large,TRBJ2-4,CASSQDSSYGTGGQNIQYF,TGCGCCAGCAGCCAAGATTCATCGTACGGGACAGGGGGCCAGAACATTCAGTACTTC
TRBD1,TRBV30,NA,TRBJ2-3,CAWSFGQGASDTQYF,TGTGCCTGGAGCTTCGGACAGGGGGCTTCAGATACGCAGTATTTT
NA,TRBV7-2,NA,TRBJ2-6,CASSFWAGTGANVLTF,TGTGCCAGCAGCTTTTGGGCAGGGACTGGGGCCAACGTCCTGACTTTC
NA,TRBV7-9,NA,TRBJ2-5,CASSLAGQGGETQYF,TGTGCCAGCAGCTTAGCAGGCCAGGGAGGAGAGACCCAGTACTTC
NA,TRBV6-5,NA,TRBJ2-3,CASSRADTQYF,TGTGCCAGCAGTCGCGCAGATACGCAGTATTTT
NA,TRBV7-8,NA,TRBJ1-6,CASSLSLDSPLHF,TGTGCCAGCAGCCTATCTCTTGATTCACCCCTCCACTTT
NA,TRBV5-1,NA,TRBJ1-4,CASSLAGGDGEKLFF,TGCGCCAGCAGCTTGGCCGGAGGGGACGGTGAAAAACTGTTTTTT
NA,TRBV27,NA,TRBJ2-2,CASSSPSRVGSTGELFF,TGTGCCAGCAGTTCGCCGTCCAGGGTTGGAAGCACCGGGGAGCTGTTTTTT
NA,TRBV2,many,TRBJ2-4,CASIGAFQYF,TGTGCCAGCATAGGAGCCTTTCAGTACTTC
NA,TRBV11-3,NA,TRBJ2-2,CASSLSVNTGELFF,TGTGCCAGCAGCTTATCTGTGAACACCGGGGAGCTGTTTTTT
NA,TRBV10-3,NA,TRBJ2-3,CAISEVTYTDTQYF,TGTGCCATCAGTGAGGTGACGTACACAGATACGCAGTATTTT
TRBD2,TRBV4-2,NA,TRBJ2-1,CASSRPGGTSSYNEQFF,TGTGCCAGCAGCCGGCCGGGAGGGACTAGCTCTTACAATGAGCAGTTCTTC
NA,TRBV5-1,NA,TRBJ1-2,CASSLRTDTNYGYTF,TGCGCCAGCAGCTTAAGGACAGATACTAACTATGGCTACACCTTC
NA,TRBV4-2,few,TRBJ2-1,CASSQEWGGPYNEQFF,TGTGCCAGCAGCCAAGAATGGGGGGGCCCCTACAATGAGCAGTTCTTC
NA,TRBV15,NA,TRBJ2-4,CATSRETGTPSDIQYF,TGTGCCACCAGCAGAGAGACCGGGACGCCAAGCGACATTCAGTACTTC
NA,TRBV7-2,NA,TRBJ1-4,CASSTDILAEKLFF,TGTGCCAGCAGCACGGACATTCTAGCTGAAAAACTGTTTTTT
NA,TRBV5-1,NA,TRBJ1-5,CASSPSPRGEQPQHF,TGCGCCAGCAGCCCTTCCCCCCGGGGGGAGCAGCCCCAGCATTTT
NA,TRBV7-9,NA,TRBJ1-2,CASSSRISINYGYTF,TGTGCCAGCAGCTCCAGAATTTCAATTAACTATGGCTACACCTTC
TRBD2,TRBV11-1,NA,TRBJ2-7,CASSSIGSGNSYEQYF,TGTGCCAGCAGTTCCATCGGAAGCGGGAACTCCTACGAGCAGTACTTC
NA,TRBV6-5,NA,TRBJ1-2,CASSYSSSYGYTF,TGTGCCAGCAGTTACTCTTCCAGCTATGGCTACACCTTC
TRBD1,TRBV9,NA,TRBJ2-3,CASSVGTGTDTQYF,TGTGCCAGCAGCGTAGGGACAGGGACAGATACGCAGTATTTT
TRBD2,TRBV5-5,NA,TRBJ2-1,CASSPVGLAAYNEQFF,TGTGCCAGCAGCCCGGTGGGGCTAGCGGCCTACAATGAGCAGTTCTTC
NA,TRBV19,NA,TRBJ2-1,CASSPGFNEQFF,TGTGCCAGTAGTCCCGGATTCAATGAGCAGTTCTTC
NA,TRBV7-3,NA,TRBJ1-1,CASSLGGSEAFF,TGTGCCAGCAGCTTGGGTGGGAGCGAAGCTTTCTTT